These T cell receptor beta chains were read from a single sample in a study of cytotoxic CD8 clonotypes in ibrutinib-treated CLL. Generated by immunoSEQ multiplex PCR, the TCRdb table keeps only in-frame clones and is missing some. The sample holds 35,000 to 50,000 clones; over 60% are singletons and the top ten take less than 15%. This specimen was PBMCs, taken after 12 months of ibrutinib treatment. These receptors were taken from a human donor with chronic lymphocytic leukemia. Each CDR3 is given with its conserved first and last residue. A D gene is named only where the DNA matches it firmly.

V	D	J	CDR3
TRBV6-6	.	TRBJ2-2	CASTHMDGELFF
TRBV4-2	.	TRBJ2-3	CASSQDGSVDTQYF
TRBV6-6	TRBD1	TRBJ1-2	CASSSDRGVGGYTF
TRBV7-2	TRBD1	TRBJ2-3	CASSFRGLSADTQYF
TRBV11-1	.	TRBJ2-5	CASSDRTQETQYF
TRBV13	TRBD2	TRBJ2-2	CASSSGLAGATGELFF
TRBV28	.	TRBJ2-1	CASSLVRRNEQFF
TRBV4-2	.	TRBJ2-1	CASSQDASSYNEQFF
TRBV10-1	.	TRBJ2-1	CASSDPLARGRRNEQFF
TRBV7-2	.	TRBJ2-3	CASSLARTDTQYF
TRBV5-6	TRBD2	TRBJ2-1	CASSLVGTSFNEQFF
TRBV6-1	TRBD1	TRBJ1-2	CASRGTGGDGYTF
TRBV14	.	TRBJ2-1	CASSRDRASSYNEQFF
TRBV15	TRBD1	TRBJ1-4	CATSSGTGLTNEKLFF
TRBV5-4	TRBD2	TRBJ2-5	CASSSGRGSGQETQYF
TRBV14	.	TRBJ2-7	CASSQGYDGAEQYF
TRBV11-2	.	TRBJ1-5	CASSLAPLGNQPQHF
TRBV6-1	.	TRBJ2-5	CASSQAGRETQYF
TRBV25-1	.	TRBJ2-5	CASSEYPKGQVRETQYF
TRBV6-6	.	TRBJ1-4	CASSHLRGTNEKLFF